In its sample, the clone carrying this T cell receptor beta chain was seen a few times. No antigen is known for it. Other nucleotide sequences from this sample produce the same CDR3. These data come from a study of long-term antiretroviral therapy in people with HIV. The assay, immunoSEQ v3.0, was run at survey level. Sequencing was performed with immunoSEQ multiplex PCR; in TCRdb, only in-frame clones are kept and a portion is missing. The table has 10,000 or so clones, 70% to 85% seen once. Study results and caveats: Documentation of ART adherence, viral resistance or therapy changes was absent.

Trimming removed 5 bases from V and 2 bases from J, with 11 bases in between. Germline V gene data show CDR1 as SEHNR and CDR2 as FQNEAQ (reference sequence). CDR3 length: 14 amino acids. This TCR came from a middle-aged man with HIV. This chain links TRBV7-9 with TRBJ2-3, with D possibly TRBD1 on 6 matching bases. This specimen consisted of unsorted PBMCs, obtained approximately 3.2 years before starting antiretroviral therapy. The CDR3: CASSLGQYTDTQYF. The CDR3, as DNA: TGTGCCAGCAGCCTAGGACAGTACACAGATACGCAGTATTTT. The variable domain in full, with the rest retrieved from reference TRBV7-9 and TRBJ2-3, is DTGVSQNPRHKITKRGQNVTFRCDPISEHNRLYWYRQTLGQGPEFLTYFQNEAQLEKSRLLSDRFSAERPKGSFSTLEIQRTEQGDSAMYLCASSLGQYTDTQYFGPGTRLTVL.